These T cell receptor beta chains were read from a single sample in a study of blood T cell repertoires in COVID-19. This table comes from immunoSEQ multiplex PCR, and its TCRdb copy is limited to in-frame clones, with some not included. The sample lists approximately 300,000 clones, around 90% occurring once. Sequencing was carried out using peripheral blood. These receptors all come from a woman between 35 and 50 years old with COVID-19, enrolled during active disease. CDR3s include the opening cysteine and the closing phenylalanine or tryptophan. Fields, in order: D gene, J gene, clone size, CDR3 length, V gene, CDR3 DNA, CDR3 protein. A D gene is named only where the DNA matches it firmly. Size is omitted from some rows. Given values are once, few, many or a class for expanded clones.

D gene: NA
J gene: TRBJ2-3
clone size: once
CDR3 length: 19
V gene: TRBV19
CDR3 DNA: TGTGCCAGTAGTGCTGTCGTCGTTCCGGGACACAAGTCCACAGATACGCAGTATTTT
CDR3 protein: CASSAVVVPGHKSTDTQYF

D gene: TRBD1
J gene: TRBJ2-2
clone size: NA
CDR3 length: 14
V gene: TRBV18
CDR3 DNA: TGTGCCAGCTCACCTGGGACAGTCACCGGGGAGCTGTTTTTT
CDR3 protein: CASSPGTVTGELFF

D gene: NA
J gene: TRBJ1-1
clone size: NA
CDR3 length: 11
V gene: TRBV30
CDR3 DNA: TGTGCCTGGAGTCGGAGAACTGAAGCTTTCTTT
CDR3 protein: CAWSRRTEAFF

D gene: NA
J gene: TRBJ2-7
clone size: NA
CDR3 length: 14
V gene: TRBV6-5
CDR3 DNA: TGTGCCAGTGGGGAACAGGGCTTCTCCTACGAGCAGTACTTC
CDR3 protein: CASGEQGFSYEQYF

D gene: NA
J gene: TRBJ2-3
clone size: NA
CDR3 length: 15
V gene: TRBV27
CDR3 DNA: TGTGCCAGCAGTTCTGGCGGGCCAACCACAGATACGCAGTATTTT
CDR3 protein: CASSSGGPTTDTQYF

D gene: NA
J gene: TRBJ1-5
clone size: NA
CDR3 length: 13
V gene: TRBV6-6
CDR3 DNA: TGTGCCAGCAGTAGCCAGGGTGGTCAGCCCCAGCATTTT
CDR3 protein: CASSSQGGQPQHF

D gene: TRBD1
J gene: TRBJ1-1
clone size: NA
CDR3 length: 16
V gene: TRBV19
CDR3 DNA: TGTGCCACCACTGAGAGGACAGGGGTATTGAACACTGAAGCTTTCTTT
CDR3 protein: CATTERTGVLNTEAFF

D gene: NA
J gene: TRBJ1-1
clone size: NA
CDR3 length: 13
V gene: TRBV28
CDR3 DNA: TGTGCCAGCAGTTTGAAACGGGACACTGAAGCTTTCTTT
CDR3 protein: CASSLKRDTEAFF

D gene: TRBD1
J gene: TRBJ2-2
clone size: NA
CDR3 length: 16
V gene: TRBV7-3
CDR3 DNA: TGTGCCAGCAGCTCCCAACAGGGGAGGAACACCGGGGAGCTGTTTTTT
CDR3 protein: CASSSQQGRNTGELFF

D gene: TRBD1
J gene: TRBJ1-4
clone size: NA
CDR3 length: 14
V gene: TRBV6-5
CDR3 DNA: TGTGCCAGCAGCGCCACCGGGACAGCGCGGGGGGTGTTTTTT
CDR3 protein: CASSATGTARGVFF

D gene: NA
J gene: TRBJ2-5
clone size: NA
CDR3 length: 12
V gene: TRBV29-1
CDR3 DNA: TGCAGCGCTCAGAGGGGGGGTGAGACCCAGTACTTC
CDR3 protein: CSAQRGGETQYF

D gene: NA
J gene: TRBJ1-1
clone size: few
CDR3 length: 13
V gene: TRBV27
CDR3 DNA: TGTGCCAGCAGTCCGCCTGGCTACACTGAAGCTTTCTTT
CDR3 protein: CASSPPGYTEAFF

D gene: TRBD2
J gene: TRBJ2-3
clone size: NA
CDR3 length: 17
V gene: TRBV4-3
CDR3 DNA: TGCGCCAGCAGCCAGAGGACTAGCGGGGGGGGAACAGATACGCAGTATTTT
CDR3 protein: CASSQRTSGGGTDTQYF

D gene: TRBD1
J gene: TRBJ2-5
clone size: NA
CDR3 length: 16
V gene: TRBV5-1
CDR3 DNA: TGCGCCAGCAGCTTGACGGGACAGGGGCCCCAAGAGACCCAGTACTTC
CDR3 protein: CASSLTGQGPQETQYF

D gene: NA
J gene: TRBJ1-4
clone size: NA
CDR3 length: 14
V gene: TRBV5-8
CDR3 DNA: TGTGCCAGCAGCTTGGGACTCCTTAATGAAAAACTGTTTTTT
CDR3 protein: CASSLGLLNEKLFF

D gene: NA
J gene: TRBJ2-1
clone size: NA
CDR3 length: 14
V gene: TRBV19
CDR3 DNA: TGTGCCAGTAGTCCCCGGGTATCCTACAATGAGCAGTTCTTC
CDR3 protein: CASSPRVSYNEQFF

D gene: TRBD2
J gene: TRBJ2-1
clone size: NA
CDR3 length: 13
V gene: TRBV29-1
CDR3 DNA: TGCAGCGTTGTCGGGCTAGCGGGGGATGAGCAGTTCTTC
CDR3 protein: CSVVGLAGDEQFF

D gene: TRBD1
J gene: TRBJ1-4
clone size: NA
CDR3 length: 14
V gene: TRBV3-1/TRBV3-2
CDR3 DNA: TGTGCCAGCAGCCAAGTGACAGGGAAAGAAAAACTGTTTTTT
CDR3 protein: CASSQVTGKEKLFF

D gene: TRBD2
J gene: TRBJ2-3
clone size: NA
CDR3 length: 17
V gene: TRBV7-2
CDR3 DNA: TGTGCCAGCAGCTTAAGGGGTAGCGGGGCCCCTCGGGATACGCAGTATTTT
CDR3 protein: CASSLRGSGAPRDTQYF

D gene: TRBD1
J gene: TRBJ1-2
clone size: NA
CDR3 length: 17
V gene: TRBV5-4
CDR3 DNA: TGTGCCAGCAGCCTCCAGCGGGGACAGGGGACTAACTATGGCTACACCTTC
CDR3 protein: CASSLQRGQGTNYGYTF

D gene: TRBD1
J gene: TRBJ1-1
clone size: NA
CDR3 length: 15
V gene: TRBV19
CDR3 DNA: TGTGCCAGTACCGAGGGACAGAAAAGAAAAACTGAAGCTTTCTTT
CDR3 protein: CASTEGQKRKTEAFF

D gene: TRBD1
J gene: TRBJ1-1
clone size: NA
CDR3 length: 15
V gene: TRBV7-9
CDR3 DNA: TGTGCCAGCAGCTTATGGGGACAGGGTATCACTGAAGCTTTCTTT
CDR3 protein: CASSLWGQGITEAFF

D gene: NA
J gene: TRBJ1-4
clone size: NA
CDR3 length: 15
V gene: TRBV4-1
CDR3 DNA: TGCGCCAGCAGCCAAGGGGGCGTTAGGTACGAAAAACTGTTTTTT
CDR3 protein: CASSQGGVRYEKLFF

D gene: NA
J gene: TRBJ1-2
clone size: NA
CDR3 length: 16
V gene: TRBV2
CDR3 DNA: TGTGCCAGCAGTGGTTGGACTGCCAAAAAGAACTATGGCTACACCTTC
CDR3 protein: CASSGWTAKKNYGYTF

D gene: TRBD1
J gene: TRBJ1-1
clone size: once
CDR3 length: 14
V gene: TRBV28
CDR3 DNA: TGTGCCACCCGGGGCCCCAACAGGGGCACTGAAGCTTTCTTT
CDR3 protein: CATRGPNRGTEAFF

D gene: TRBD1
J gene: TRBJ2-1
clone size: NA
CDR3 length: 11
V gene: TRBV12-3/TRBV12-4
CDR3 DNA: TGTGCCAGCAGTTGGACAGGGATGCAGTTCTTC
CDR3 protein: CASSWTGMQFF

D gene: TRBD1
J gene: TRBJ2-1
clone size: NA
CDR3 length: 17
V gene: TRBV6-2/TRBV6-3
CDR3 DNA: TGTGCCAGCAGTTTCCGGAGATCACAGGGGATTTTGAATGAGCAGTTCTTC
CDR3 protein: CASSFRRSQGILNEQFF

D gene: NA
J gene: TRBJ1-1
clone size: NA
CDR3 length: 17
V gene: TRBV7-9
CDR3 DNA: TGTGCCAGCAGCCCTCTCGAAGGGCAGGGTAGGGACACTGAAGCTTTCTTT
CDR3 protein: CASSPLEGQGRDTEAFF

D gene: TRBD2
J gene: TRBJ2-1
clone size: NA
CDR3 length: 14
V gene: TRBV19
CDR3 DNA: TGTGCCAGTAGTAGGACTAGCGGGGGCGGTGAGCAGTTCTTC
CDR3 protein: CASSRTSGGGEQFF

D gene: TRBD1
J gene: TRBJ2-7
clone size: NA
CDR3 length: 14
V gene: TRBV4-1
CDR3 DNA: TGCGCCAGCAGCCCCGCAACAGGGGGCTACGAGCAGTACTTC
CDR3 protein: CASSPATGGYEQYF

D gene: TRBD2
J gene: TRBJ2-1
clone size: NA
CDR3 length: 20
V gene: TRBV27
CDR3 DNA: TGTGCCAGCAGTTCCAACCACCACCGGACTAGCGGAAAGGGGGACAATGAGCAGTTCTTC
CDR3 protein: CASSSNHHRTSGKGDNEQFF

D gene: NA
J gene: TRBJ1-4
clone size: NA
CDR3 length: 12
V gene: TRBV27
CDR3 DNA: TGTGCCAGCAGTTTCAGGGGAGAAAAACTGTTTTTT
CDR3 protein: CASSFRGEKLFF

D gene: NA
J gene: TRBJ1-2
clone size: NA
CDR3 length: 15
V gene: TRBV9
CDR3 DNA: TGTGCCAGCAGCGTAGAGCAGGATCGATTAGGCGGCTACACCTTC
CDR3 protein: CASSVEQDRLGGYTF

D gene: NA
J gene: TRBJ2-7
clone size: NA
CDR3 length: 15
V gene: TRBV4-3
CDR3 DNA: TGCGCCAGCAGCCGGGGACTCGGGGGCTCCTACGAGCAGTACTTC
CDR3 protein: CASSRGLGGSYEQYF

D gene: NA
J gene: TRBJ1-1
clone size: NA
CDR3 length: 16
V gene: TRBV6-1
CDR3 DNA: TGTGCCAGCAGTGAAGGGGTGTGGAGGCCCAACACTGAAGCTTTCTTT
CDR3 protein: CASSEGVWRPNTEAFF

D gene: NA
J gene: TRBJ1-2
clone size: NA
CDR3 length: 15
V gene: TRBV7-9
CDR3 DNA: TGTGCCAGCAGACCCGATTTGGCCTTGGTTGGCGGCTACACCTTC
CDR3 protein: CASRPDLALVGGYTF

D gene: TRBD1
J gene: TRBJ1-2
clone size: NA
CDR3 length: 13
V gene: TRBV30
CDR3 DNA: TGTGCCTGCCGGACAGGGCCTAACTATGGCTACACCTTC
CDR3 protein: CACRTGPNYGYTF

D gene: TRBD2
J gene: TRBJ2-3
clone size: once
CDR3 length: 13
V gene: TRBV6-5
CDR3 DNA: TGTGCCAGCAGCCGGGGGGGGACAGATACGCAGTATTTT
CDR3 protein: CASSRGGTDTQYF

D gene: TRBD2
J gene: TRBJ2-1
clone size: NA
CDR3 length: 14
V gene: TRBV27
CDR3 DNA: TGTGCCAGCAGTTTAGGACTAGCGGGAGGTGAGCAGTTCTTC
CDR3 protein: CASSLGLAGGEQFF

D gene: NA
J gene: TRBJ1-1
clone size: NA
CDR3 length: 14
V gene: TRBV27
CDR3 DNA: TGTGCCAGCAGAACATGGGTCCCGGGGTCTGAAGCTTTCTTT
CDR3 protein: CASRTWVPGSEAFF

D gene: NA
J gene: TRBJ2-5
clone size: once
CDR3 length: 18
V gene: TRBV28
CDR3 DNA: TGTGCCAGCAGTTCTCGGCGGGGAACGGCAGGGGGCCAAGAGACCCAGTACTTC
CDR3 protein: CASSSRRGTAGGQETQYF

D gene: NA
J gene: TRBJ1-4
clone size: NA
CDR3 length: 13
V gene: TRBV28
CDR3 DNA: TGTGCCAGCAGTTTGGCGGGGCTGGAAAAACTGTTTTTT
CDR3 protein: CASSLAGLEKLFF

D gene: TRBD1
J gene: TRBJ2-5
clone size: NA
CDR3 length: 16
V gene: TRBV4-1
CDR3 DNA: TGCGCCAGCAGCCAAGATAGAACAGGGGTTTCAGAGACCCAGTACTTC
CDR3 protein: CASSQDRTGVSETQYF

D gene: NA
J gene: TRBJ1-1
clone size: once
CDR3 length: 14
V gene: TRBV18
CDR3 DNA: TGTGCCAGCTCACCCACTTGGGGCGGATTGAAAGCTTTCTTT
CDR3 protein: CASSPTWGGLKAFF

D gene: NA
J gene: TRBJ1-1
clone size: NA
CDR3 length: 12
V gene: TRBV6-6
CDR3 DNA: TGTGCCAGCAAGAGAATGAACACTGAAGCTTTCTTT
CDR3 protein: CASKRMNTEAFF

D gene: NA
J gene: TRBJ1-5
clone size: NA
CDR3 length: 16
V gene: TRBV28
CDR3 DNA: TGTGCCAGCAGATACGGACAGTCCTGGGGCAATCAGCCCCAGCATTTT
CDR3 protein: CASRYGQSWGNQPQHF

D gene: TRBD1
J gene: TRBJ2-1
clone size: NA
CDR3 length: 15
V gene: TRBV7-3
CDR3 DNA: TGTGCCAGCAGCCTATTCACGGGACAGTACAATGAGCAGTTCTTC
CDR3 protein: CASSLFTGQYNEQFF

D gene: TRBD2
J gene: TRBJ2-3
clone size: NA
CDR3 length: 17
V gene: TRBV7-2
CDR3 DNA: TGTGCCAGCAGCCCCGGTAGGAGCGGGGGCCCCCCGGATACGCAGTATTTT
CDR3 protein: CASSPGRSGGPPDTQYF

D gene: NA
J gene: TRBJ2-7
clone size: NA
CDR3 length: 16
V gene: TRBV3-1/TRBV3-2
CDR3 DNA: TGTGCCAGCAGCCAAGGATGGGCCAGCCCATCCTACGAGCAGTACTTC
CDR3 protein: CASSQGWASPSYEQYF

D gene: TRBD2
J gene: TRBJ2-1
clone size: NA
CDR3 length: 16
V gene: TRBV28
CDR3 DNA: TGTGCCAGCAGTCCAATAAGCGGGGGGATTTACAATGAGCAGTTCTTC
CDR3 protein: CASSPISGGIYNEQFF

D gene: NA
J gene: TRBJ2-7
clone size: NA
CDR3 length: 13
V gene: TRBV6-2/TRBV6-3
CDR3 DNA: TGTGCCAGCAGTCCGACAGGCTCCTACGAGCAGTACTTC
CDR3 protein: CASSPTGSYEQYF

D gene: TRBD1
J gene: TRBJ1-2
clone size: NA
CDR3 length: 13
V gene: TRBV28
CDR3 DNA: TGTGCCAGCAGTCGACAGGGGTACTATGGCTACACCTTC
CDR3 protein: CASSRQGYYGYTF

D gene: TRBD2
J gene: TRBJ2-7
clone size: NA
CDR3 length: 14
V gene: TRBV7-2
CDR3 DNA: TGTGCCAGCAGCTACAGCGGGAGCTTGGACGAGCAGTACTTC
CDR3 protein: CASSYSGSLDEQYF

D gene: NA
J gene: TRBJ2-1
clone size: NA
CDR3 length: 15
V gene: TRBV24-1
CDR3 DNA: TGTGCCACCAGTGATTCGGGGGAAACCTACAATGAGCAGTTCTTC
CDR3 protein: CATSDSGETYNEQFF